A selection of T cell receptor beta chains follows, all from one sample in a study of T cell responses to AZD1222 COVID-19 vaccine. Method: immunoSEQ multiplex PCR; TCRdb's copy keeps in-frame clones and lacks some. This sample has just under 35,000 clones, with roughly 91% found just once. The source was peripheral blood, collected on day 0 of AZD1222 vaccination. These receptors all come from an adult in good health. The CDR3 runs from the conserved cysteine through the conserved F or W. The order of the fields is clone size, V gene, D gene, J gene, CDR3 protein, CDR3 DNA. A D gene is named only where the DNA matches it firmly. Expanded clones get a size class; other rows say once, few or many, or leave the size out.

-	TRBV19	TRBD1	TRBJ1-2	CASSQPGQGAGYGYTF	TGTGCCAGTAGCCAGCCGGGACAGGGGGCAGGCTATGGCTACACCTTC
-	TRBV10-1	TRBD2	TRBJ2-1	CASSRGGRMENEQFF	TGCGCCAGCAGTCGCGGGGGACGGATGGAGAATGAGCAGTTCTTC
-	TRBV9	-	TRBJ1-1	CASSPRHSAEAFF	TGTGCCAGCAGCCCGAGACATTCTGCTGAAGCTTTCTTT
-	TRBV10-3	-	TRBJ1-2	CATTVGTGYTF	TGTGCCACCACGGTCGGTACTGGCTACACCTTC
few	TRBV6-6	-	TRBJ2-7	CASRGSTYEQYF	TGTGCCAGCAGAGGCTCCACCTACGAGCAGTACTTC
-	TRBV6-2/TRBV6-3	TRBD1	TRBJ2-3	CASSNRDREGTDTQYF	TGTGCCAGCAGTAATCGGGACAGGGAAGGCACAGATACGCAGTATTTT
once	TRBV3-1/TRBV3-2	-	TRBJ1-1	CASSQDWRGTNTEAFF	TGTGCCAGCAGCCAAGATTGGCGGGGAACCAACACTGAAGCTTTCTTT
-	TRBV5-8	-	TRBJ2-5	CASSSSPEYQETQYF	TGTGCCAGCAGCTCGTCCCCCGAGTACCAAGAGACCCAGTACTTC
-	TRBV7-7	TRBD1	TRBJ2-7	CASSPGQGNSYEQYF	TGTGCCAGCAGCCCTGGACAGGGAAACTCCTACGAGCAGTACTTC
-	TRBV6-5	-	TRBJ2-7	CASTSTEVYEQYF	TGTGCCAGCACCTCGACCGAGGTGTACGAGCAGTACTTC
-	TRBV6-1	TRBD1	TRBJ2-2	CASSDETGATGELFF	TGTGCCAGCAGTGATGAGACAGGGGCCACCGGGGAGCTGTTTTTT
-	TRBV7-3	-	TRBJ2-2	CASRTSYTGELFF	TGTGCCAGCAGAACGTCCTACACCGGGGAGCTGTTTTTT
-	TRBV5-4	TRBD1	TRBJ2-7	CASSTQGGVYEQYF	TGTGCCAGCAGTACACAGGGGGGTGTCTACGAGCAGTACTTC
-	TRBV6-5	TRBD1	TRBJ2-7	CASSYSRPGGNEQYF	TGTGCCAGCAGTTACTCGAGGCCAGGGGGCAACGAGCAGTACTTC
-	TRBV2	-	TRBJ1-5	CASSDGLRSNQPQHF	TGTGCCAGCAGTGACGGCTTAAGGAGCAATCAGCCCCAGCATTTT
-	TRBV6-2/TRBV6-3	-	TRBJ2-7	CASSYSRLRYSYEQYF	TGTGCCAGCAGTTACTCGAGGCTCAGATACTCCTACGAGCAGTACTTC
-	TRBV19	-	TRBJ2-2	CASRPKNTGELFF	TGTGCCAGTAGGCCTAAGAACACCGGGGAGCTGTTTTTT
-	TRBV6-5	-	TRBJ1-3	CASRSGVRSGNTIYF	TGTGCCAGCAGGAGCGGGGTACGCTCTGGAAACACCATATATTTT
-	TRBV10-2	TRBD2	TRBJ2-7	CASRAWTSGRGEQYF	TGCGCCAGCAGAGCCTGGACTAGCGGGAGAGGCGAGCAGTACTTC
-	TRBV5-1	TRBD1	TRBJ1-6	CASAQGGTSNSPLHF	TGCGCCAGCGCACAGGGGGGGACTTCTAATTCACCCCTCCACTTT
once	TRBV4-1	-	TRBJ2-7	CASSQVGGVDEQYF	TGCGCCAGCAGCCAAGTCGGCGGGGTAGACGAGCAGTACTTC
-	TRBV15	TRBD1	TRBJ1-4	CATSRPGTVNEKLFF	TGTGCCACCAGCAGACCCGGGACAGTGAATGAAAAACTGTTTTTT
-	TRBV19	-	TRBJ1-1	CASSRGQGTEAFF	TGTGCCAGTAGTAGGGGACAAGGGACTGAAGCTTTCTTT
-	TRBV2	-	TRBJ1-2	CASSEGGASYYGYTF	TGTGCCAGCAGTGAGGGCGGGGCTTCTTACTATGGCTACACCTTC
-	TRBV5-1	TRBD2	TRBJ2-7	CASSLGTSGYEQYF	TGCGCCAGCAGCCTCGGGACTAGCGGCTACGAGCAGTACTTC
-	TRBV19	-	TRBJ1-4	CASSMTAINEKLFF	TGTGCCAGTAGTATGACAGCCATTAATGAAAAACTGTTTTTT
-	TRBV5-1	TRBD2	TRBJ2-1	CASSLVSAGINEQFF	TGCGCCAGCAGCTTGGTTTCAGCGGGGATCAATGAGCAGTTCTTC
few	TRBV6-5	-	TRBJ1-4	CASSPSVGVPEKLFF	TGTGCCAGCAGTCCCTCCGTGGGGGTACCGGAAAAACTGTTTTTT
-	TRBV4-2	-	TRBJ2-3	CASSQESTDTQYF	TGTGCCAGCAGCCAAGAGTCCACAGATACGCAGTATTTT
-	TRBV28	-	TRBJ2-2	CASKSGGLANTGELFF	TGTGCCAGCAAATCCGGCGGCCTAGCGAACACCGGGGAGCTGTTTTTT
-	TRBV5-5	-	TRBJ1-1	CASSLQTIRQAEAFF	TGTGCCAGCAGCTTGCAGACGATTAGACAGGCTGAAGCTTTCTTT
few	TRBV2	-	TRBJ2-7	CASSEYAVLGYEQYF	TGTGCCAGCAGTGAGTACGCGGTCCTGGGGTACGAGCAGTACTTC
-	TRBV28	TRBD2	TRBJ2-7	CASSFEVAGGEQYF	TGTGCCAGCAGTTTTGAGGTAGCGGGAGGCGAGCAGTACTTC
-	TRBV4-1	-	TRBJ1-3	CASSLSGPGNTIYF	TGCGCCAGCAGCCTTTCAGGGCCTGGAAACACCATATATTTT
-	TRBV4-1	TRBD2	TRBJ2-1	CASSPSRTSGSRPYNEQFF	TGCGCCAGCAGCCCGTCTCGGACTAGCGGGTCCCGCCCCTACAATGAGCAGTTCTTC
-	TRBV14	-	TRBJ1-2	CASSPYPQGTGYGYTF	TGTGCCAGCAGCCCCTATCCTCAGGGAACCGGGTATGGCTACACCTTC
-	TRBV18	-	TRBJ1-2	CASSPPPAGGGYTF	TGTGCCAGCTCACCGCCTCCAGCGGGGGGTGGCTACACCTTC
-	TRBV6-5	-	TRBJ2-1	CASSYYSGHVYNEQFF	TGTGCCAGCAGTTACTATTCCGGGCATGTCTACAATGAGCAGTTCTTC
-	TRBV15	-	TRBJ2-1	CATSRDLRSSYNEQFF	TGTGCCACCAGCAGAGATTTGAGAAGCTCCTACAATGAGCAGTTCTTC
-	TRBV5-1	-	TRBJ2-7	CASSFLGGRKQYF	TGCGCCAGCAGCTTTCTTGGAGGGAGAAAGCAGTACTTC
-	TRBV7-2	TRBD2	TRBJ2-3	CASSSRLAARTDTQYF	TGTGCCAGCAGCTCTCGACTAGCGGCTCGCACAGATACGCAGTATTTT